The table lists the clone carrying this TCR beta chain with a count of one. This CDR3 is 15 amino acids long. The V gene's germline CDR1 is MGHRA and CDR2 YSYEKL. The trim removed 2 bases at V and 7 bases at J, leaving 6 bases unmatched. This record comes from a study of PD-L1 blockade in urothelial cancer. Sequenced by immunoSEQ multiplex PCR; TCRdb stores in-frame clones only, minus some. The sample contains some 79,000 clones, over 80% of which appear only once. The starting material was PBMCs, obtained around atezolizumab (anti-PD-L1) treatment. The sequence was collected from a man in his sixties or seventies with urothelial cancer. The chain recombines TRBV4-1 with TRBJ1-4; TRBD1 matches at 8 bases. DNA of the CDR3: TGCGCCAGCAGCCAACCGGACAGGGTTAGTGAAAAACTGTTTTTT. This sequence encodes CASSQPDRVSEKLFF.